This TCR beta chain is from a study of shared clonotypes between healthy human individuals. Researchers sequenced unsorted PBMC DNA using ten immunoSEQ deep assay plates. Assay: immunoSEQ multiplex PCR; the TCRdb copy retains only in-frame clones and omits some. The sample consists of around 480,000 clones, 75% to 80% of them appearing once. Notes on this clone: As yet, its antigen is unknown.

General observations from the study: Measured sharing among donors was expected to vary with sequencing depth. Genetic and exposure-history diversity was limited by the few donors.

The source of this sequence is a woman aged 40 to 49 in good health. Some clones in this sample may be carry-over from other donors' samples. Sequencing input: PBMCs.

The CDR3 protein is CASSRGLTGSYEQYF. The CDR3 nucleotides read TGTGCCAGCAGCCGCGGCCTCACCGGGAGCTACGAGCAGTACTTC. V and J are TRBV14 and TRBJ2-5; a possible D gene is TRBD2 (6 bases). Matching the DNA end better, TRBJ2-7 makes the J call doubtful. The CDR3 extends over 15 amino acids. Per the germline V gene, CDR1 is SGHDN and CDR2 is FVKESK.